One and the same sample provided the 13 T cell receptor beta chains below, sequenced in a study of blood T cells in healthy people across ages. Together with a sample-barcoded 5' primer, a J-beta primer mix was included in a second PCR lasting about 7 to 11 cycles. TCRdb reprocessed the 5' RACE reads via MiXCR and lists one record per CDR3 protein. The profile shows around 870,000 distinct CDR3 sequences, less than 35% of them singletons. Sequenced input: blood. These receptors all stem from a woman of 80 years or more in good health.

The genes are TRBV20-1 and TRBJ1-6; TRBD1 is a possible D gene (5 bases). Per the germline V gene, CDR1 is DFQATT and CDR2 is SNEGSKA (reference sequence). The V end was cut by 6 bases, the J end by 7 bases, with 16 bases between. CDR3 length: 14 residues. This chain's CDR3 is CSASPGTGNSPLHF. CDR3 DNA: TGCAGTGCCTCCCCCGGGACGGGAAATTCACCCCTCCACTTT.

This clonotype was observed many times. This chain uses TRBV27 with TRBJ2-7; tentative D call: TRBD1 (6 bases). The germline V gene encodes CDR1 MNHEY and CDR2 SMNVEV (reference sequence). V was cut by 4 bases and J by 0 bases, with 13 bases left in between. The CDR3 has 15 amino acids. CDR3 coding DNA: TGTGCCAGCAGTTCCCGGGACACGGGCTCCTACGAGCAGTACTTC. Encoded protein: CASSSRDTGSYEQYF.

Many counts were recorded for this clonotype. J is TRBJ2-6 and V is TRBV6-5, with TRBD2 as a possible D gene (6 bases). Germline loops: CDR1 MNHEY, CDR2 SVGAGI. This CDR3 region has 17 residues. The germline V and J ends were trimmed by 4 bases and 0 bases, with 13 bases remaining between them. CDR3 sequence (DNA): TGTGCCAGCAGTTCGGGACTGACTTCCTCTGGGGCCAACGTCCTGACTTTC. Amino acid sequence: CASSSGLTSSGANVLTF.

There are many counts of this clonotype. CDR3: CASSFRTGGTDTQYF. The CDR3 nucleotides are TGTGCCAGCAGCTTCCGGACAGGGGGAACAGATACGCAGTATTTT. This rearrangement joins TRBV12-3 or TRBV12-4 to TRBJ2-3; the match to TRBD1 covers 10 bases. This CDR3 has 15 amino acids. V lost 6 bases, J lost 3 bases, and 6 bases stayed unmatched.

The chain links TRBV11-3 to TRBJ1-5; possibly TRBD1 for D (6 bases). This CDR3 comprises 17 residues. The V and J ends lost 1 base and 6 bases respectively, with 19 bases between them. CDR1 is SGHNT, CDR2 YENEEA, per germline. The DNA for the CDR3 is TGTGCCAGCAGCTTAGGAAAACAGGGCAAGGAGGGTCAGCCCCAGCATTTT. This sequence encodes CASSLGKQGKEGQPQHF.

The V and J genes are TRBV10-3 and TRBJ2-1; 7 positions agree with TRBD2. The trim removed 6 bases at V and 13 bases at J, leaving 18 bases unmatched. Germline CDR1 ENHRY, CDR2 SYGVKD. The CDR3 length is 15 residues. The CDR3 is CAISAGTNGQETQFF. As DNA, the CDR3 is TGTGCCATCAGCGCCGGGACTAACGGCCAAGAGACCCAGTTCTTC.

The chain carries TRBV20-1 and TRBJ1-1; D remains unclear. The CDR3 is 14 residues long. Trimming shortened V by 4 bases and J by 6 bases, and 18 bases separated the two germline ends. Germline assignment: CDR1 DFQATT and CDR2 SNEGSKA (reference sequence). The CDR3 DNA is TGCAGTGCTATGAGTGAGGCGATGAAGGCTGAAGCTTTCTTT. It translates to CSAMSEAMKAEAFF.

On this clonotype: This may be a read error: a much more frequent sequence differs by one nucleotide. The chain combines TRBV20-1 with TRBJ2-1; D not resolved. Near its end, the DNA agrees better with TRBJ2-7, so the J call may be wrong. The CDR3 loop spans 14 amino acids. CDR1 and CDR2 from the germline V gene are DFQATT and SNEGSKA (reference sequence). In DNA, the CDR3 is TGCAGTGCCGGATCTAGGAGCTCCTACAATGAGCAGTACTTC. This translates into CSAGSRSSYNEQYF.

This clonotype has just a few counts. The junction does not match germline at one end; this may be a read error. This rearrangement joins TRBV29-1 to TRBJ1-1; D perhaps matches TRBD1 (6 bases). The V gene's germline CDR1 is SQVTM and CDR2 ANQGSEA. The CDR3 totals 13 residues. This CDR3 is CSVGLGGAGEDFF. The CDR3 coding sequence is TGCAGCGTTGGTCTGGGGGGGGCCGGTGAAGATTTCTTT.

This clonotype was observed at least ten times. For the CDR3, the DNA is TGTGCCAGCAGCTTAGGGGACAGGGAACATCAGCCCCAGCATTTT. Translated, it gives CASSLGDREHQPQHF. This chain links TRBV7-9 with TRBJ1-5; TRBD1 agrees at 9 bases. J gave up 5 bases and V 1 base, and 3 bases lay outside the gene matches. The CDR3 spans 15 residues. Germline CDR1 SEHNR, CDR2 FQNEAQ (reference sequence).

This clonotype was counted once. V gene TRBV30 combines with J gene TRBJ1-6, with D possibly TRBD1 on 6 matching bases. Germline V gene data show CDR1 as GTSNPN and CDR2 as SVGIG (reference sequence). The V end was cut by 0 bases, the J end by 0 bases, with 6 bases between. The CDR3 covers 15 residues. CDR3 coding DNA: TGTGCCTGGAGTGTAGGGGGCTCCTATAATTCACCCCTCCACTTT. As protein: CAWSVGGSYNSPLHF.

At least ten counts were recorded for this clonotype. The rearrangement uses TRBV5-1 and TRBJ2-5; TRBD2 might be the D (5 bases). There are 14 residues in the CDR3. Trimming took 4 bases from V and 5 from J, leaving 15 bases between them. The germline V gene has CDR1 SGHRS and CDR2 YFSETQ. CDR3 bases: TGCGCCAGCAGCAGTGGACGGGAAGGGGAGACCCAGTACTTC. Translated, it gives CASSSGREGETQYF.

This clonotype was found once. A single base separates this from a much larger clone, so it may be a read error. The rearrangement links TRBV2 to TRBJ2-1; D unclear. The germline V and J ends were trimmed by 7 bases and 7 bases, with 14 bases remaining between them. The CDR3 has 13 amino acids. Germline CDR1 SNHLY, CDR2 FYNNEI. The CDR3 sequence: CASTIWMGNEQFF. The DNA of the CDR3 is TGTGCCAGCACCATATGGATGGGGAATGAGCAGTTCTTC.